The clone carrying this T cell receptor beta chain showed up just a few times. CDR1 is SGHVS, CDR2 FQNEAQ, per germline. The CDR3 sequence is 15 residues long. V gave up 5 bases and J gave up 1 base, with 14 bases separating them. Patients from Seattle were sampled longitudinally, starting during active infection. The entry originates in a study of blood T cell repertoires in COVID-19. The overall study: Samples taken during acute and convalescent COVID-19 were collected in the United States, Italy and Spain. The cDNA or gDNA used as material had been derived from T cells, B-cell-depleted T cells, or PBMCs.

Under the authors' procedure: Reference gene primer amplification yielded estimated nucleated cell counts. The repertoire was sequenced with immunoSEQ multiplex PCR; TCRdb's copy has only in-frame clones and lacks some. V and J calls plus clone size are reproduced from that table; the DNA served to infer D and trimming. This table has about 23,000 clones, 65% to 80% appearing once. The sample taken for sequencing was peripheral blood. J is TRBJ1-1 and V is TRBV7-8, with D possibly matching TRBD1 (5 bases). The sequence derives from a man aged 50 to 59 with COVID-19, enrolled during active disease. CDR3 DNA sequence: TGTGCCAGCAGCCCTGGGGCAGCATCGAACACTGAAGCTTTCTTT. It specifies CASSPGAASNTEAFF.